This record concerns one T cell receptor (beta chain) sequence. Its cognate antigen has yet to be identified. No clone much larger than this one lies a single base away; base qualities are absent. These data originate in a study of T cells after posttransplantation cyclophosphamide (dated by TCRdb to about 2016). Describing the broader study: Using TRB sequencing, the study followed how the T cell repertoire reconstituted after myeloablative bone marrow transplantation in which posttransplantation cyclophosphamide served as GVHD prophylaxis. Antigen receptor sequencing covered samples from roughly 40 PTCy-treated patients and 16 of their related bone marrow donors. Blood from all 30 or so PTCy patients who had 1-year posttransplant specimens underwent TRB sequencing. In 3 patients, TRB sequencing was also performed on up to roughly 3 more blood samples taken 2 to 5.2 years after transplant, and in 4 patients, pretransplant blood was also TRB-sequenced. Because TRA and TRB clonality correlated tightly in several samples, later TCR analyses were limited to TRB. Public TRB sequences were searched against a database of over 3,600 sequences associated with responses to pathogens, tumor antigens, self-antigens and alloantigens.

Findings and caveats that apply to the study as a whole: Donor-recipient similarity was low at 1-2 months but rose over the first year, and later blood repertoires were often dominated by donor CD8+ memory clones. The TRB repertoires of T cells infiltrating skin or the GI tract showed only limited overlap with the TRB repertoires found in blood. Across the approximately 45 patients, TRB clonality was highly associated with recipient CMV seropositivity and CMV reactivation, and diversity with PTCy was similar to that in the CNI/methotrexate controls.

On the day of marrow donation, related bone marrow donors gave peripheral blood samples. Mononuclear cells from peripheral blood and bone marrow were separated by Ficoll-Hypaque density centrifugation and then cryopreserved. The CDR3 measures 14 amino acids from cysteine to phenylalanine. The CDR3 DNA has 42 bases and is translated from base 1. Based on the germline V gene (reference sequence), the CDR1 and CDR2 sequences are MNHEY and SMNVEV. Germline trimming: 6 bases from V, 5 bases from J; junction bases outside gene matches: 5. TRB sequencing used genomic DNA with the immunoSEQ assay at survey resolution or the hsTCRB kit. In the authors' own workflow: The immunoSEQ software handled the initial read processing, while the LymphoSeq R package was used for the repertoire analyses. Clonality was computed as 1 minus normalized Shannon entropy, and a Gini coefficient was also calculated for each TRB dataset. To infer phenotypes in unsorted samples, TRB sequences from sorted subsets of the recipient or donor were mapped onto unsorted samples from the same recipient. Not all clones reach the TCRdb copy of this immuneACCESS table, which keeps in-frame sequences only. Checked studies attribute under half of the gap to unresolved V genes and leave the rest unexplained. The DNA gave D and trimming, while V, J and clone size come from that table. For this sample there are approximately 30,000 clones; just over 85% appear just once. Around 3.5% of the sample rests with the top ten.

Source material: PBMCs. Recombination linked TRBV27 to TRBJ1-5; TRBD1 matches 9 bases in the middle. The source is a man aged 50 to 59. The CDR3 amino acid sequence is: CASSRDRADQPQHF. The nucleotides read TGTGCCAGCAGCCGGGACAGGGCGGATCAGCCCCAGCATTTT.